The 17 T cell receptor beta chains listed next were all sequenced from one sample in a study of T cells after posttransplantation cyclophosphamide. Busulfan-fludarabine conditioning, marrow transplant, and cyclophosphamide on days +3 and +4 were administered. Profiling relied on immunoSEQ multiplex PCR, and the TCRdb table lists in-frame clones only, not all of them. The table records under 7,000 clones, around 90% of them present only once. Source: PBMCs, taken approximately 1,300 days after allogeneic stem cell transplant with posttransplant cyclophosphamide. These receptors originate from a female patient in her fifties who received an allogeneic stem cell transplant from a related donor, was CMV-positive, and had no GVHD. Part of the T cell pool may stem from the graft donor.

This clone was observed a handful of times. J is TRBJ2-5 and V is TRBV27; 7 nucleotides agree with TRBD2. With 2 bases clipped from V and 7 bases from J, the junction kept 4 bases outside the gene matches. Germline loops: CDR1 MNHEY, CDR2 SMNVEV (reference sequence). The CDR3 spans 13 residues. CDR3 bases: TGTGCCAGCAGTTTAACGGGGGGAGGGACCCAGTACTTC. It codes for CASSLTGGGTQYF.

The chain uses TRBV20-1 and TRBJ2-1; D is ambiguous. Germline lookup yields CDR1 DFQATT and CDR2 SNEGSKA (reference sequence). Trimming removed 6 bases from V and 6 bases from J, with 9 bases in between. This CDR3 comprises 11 residues. CDR3 DNA sequence: TGCAGTGCATCTATCTCCAATGAGCAGTTCTTC. As protein: CSASISNEQFF.

The chain combines TRBV6-1 with TRBJ1-2; D possibly corresponds to TRBD1 (6 bases). CDR3 length equals 15 residues. CDR1 is MNHNS and CDR2 is SASEGT in the germline V gene. Trimming removed 2 bases at V and 3 bases at J, with 13 bases between. This CDR3 reads CASSELLQGHYGYTF. In DNA, the CDR3 is TGTGCCAGCAGTGAACTGTTACAGGGCCACTATGGCTACACCTTC.

V is TRBV14 and J is TRBJ2-1; TRBD2 might be the D (6 bases). Germline CDR1 and CDR2: SGHDN and FVKESK. Between the trimmed V and J ends, which lost 0 bases and 11 bases, there was a span of 8 bases. The CDR3 length is 12 residues. The CDR3 DNA sequence: TGTGCCAGCAGCCAAGACCGGGAGAAGCAGTTCTTC. This codes for CASSQDREKQFF.

This clone showed up just once. The chain is built from TRBV29-1 and TRBJ2-2; D is undetermined. There are 11 residues in the CDR3. Germline CDR1 is SQVTM and CDR2 is ANQGSEA. V was clipped by 6 bases and J by 5 bases, with 7 bases between them. This chain's CDR3 is CSVKLTGELFF. The CDR3 DNA sequence: TGCAGCGTCAAACTAACCGGGGAGCTGTTTTTT.

The chain recombines TRBV18 with TRBJ1-2; D unclear. CDR1 and CDR2 (germline): KGHSH, LQKENI. This CDR3 contains 13 residues. V gave up 3 bases and J gave up 5 bases, with 10 bases separating them. CDR3: CASSPEGAYGYTF. The CDR3 DNA follows: TGTGCCAGCTCACCGGAGGGTGCTTATGGCTACACCTTC.

V gene TRBV6-5 combines with J gene TRBJ2-7, with TRBD1 as a possible D gene (6 bases). The CDR3 spans 14 residues. V was trimmed by 6 bases and J by 6 bases, leaving 18 bases between them. The germline CDR1 and CDR2 sequences are MNHEY and SVGAGI. The CDR3 loop is CASSRGSPVGEQYF. The CDR3 DNA reads TGTGCCAGCAGCAGGGGAAGTCCGGTGGGCGAGCAGTACTTC.

This clone was counted once. The rearrangement links TRBV4-2 to TRBJ2-7; 9 bases map to TRBD2. Trimming at V came to 1 base and at J to 5 bases, leaving 12 bases not matched to a gene. CDR3 length: 17 residues. Germline V gene sequence: CDR1 LGHNA, CDR2 YNFKEQ. CDR3: CASSQGVAGDPGNEQYF. DNA for the CDR3: TGTGCCAGCAGCCAAGGGGTAGCGGGAGACCCGGGGAACGAGCAGTACTTC.

The DNA for the CDR3 is TGTGCCAGCAGCTTAGCGGACAATGAGCAGTTCTTC. Protein sequence: CASSLADNEQFF. The chain couples TRBV11-3 to TRBJ2-1; D gene ambiguous. Trimming left V 1 base short and J 5 bases short, with 3 bases between. The germline CDR1 and CDR2 sequences are SGHNT and YENEEA. The CDR3 is 12 amino acids.

J is TRBJ1-2 and V is TRBV21-1; the D segment call TRBD1 is taken from the table without a DNA check. TRBV21-1 is termed a pseudogene. This CDR3 region has 15 residues. CDR3 protein: CASSKHRGRGYGYTF. The DNA for the CDR3 is TGTGCCAGCAGCAAGCACAGGGGGCGCGGCTATGGCTACACCTTC.

The chain links TRBV27 to TRBJ2-1, with a tentative D call TRBD2 (6 bases). The CDR3 spans 13 residues. With 8 bases removed from V and 9 bases from J, the gap between germline ends came to 17 bases. The germline CDR1 and CDR2 sequences are MNHEY and SMNVEV (reference sequence). DNA of the CDR3: TGTGCCAGCGGAAGGGAGGTGGGGATTGAGCAGTTCTTC. It yields the protein CASGREVGIEQFF.

The rearrangement links TRBV1 to TRBJ2-1; whether TRBD2, the table's D call, matches the DNA was not checked. TRBV1 is marked as a pseudogene. The CDR3 is 16 residues long. In nucleotides, the CDR3 is TGCACCAGCAGCCACGGGCGGGACCATCGTAGCAATGAGCAGTTCTTC. This translates into CTSSHGRDHRSNEQFF.

This clone was detected only once. The V and J genes are TRBV19 and TRBJ1-2, with 7 bases lining up with TRBD1. Per the germline V gene, CDR1 is LNHDA and CDR2 is SQIVND (reference sequence). J was trimmed by 4 bases and V by 5 bases; bases with no gene match: 13. This CDR3 region has 16 residues. The CDR3 DNA reads TGTGCCAGTAGTTATTTGATTGCCAGGGGGTTCTATGGCTACACCTTC. Protein sequence: CASSYLIARGFYGYTF. The variable domain in full, with the rest retrieved from reference TRBV19 and TRBJ1-2, is DGGITQSPKYLFRKEGQNVTLSCEQNLNHDAMYWYRQDPGQGLRLIYYSQIVNDFQKGDIAEGYSVSREKKESFPLTVTSAQKNPTAFYLCASSYLIARGFYGYTFGSGTRLTVV.

The V gene is TRBV30, the J gene TRBJ1-2; 7 positions agree with TRBD1. This CDR3 is 13 amino acids long. Germline CDR1 reads GTSNPN; CDR2 reads SVGIG (reference sequence). V shed 2 bases and J 6 bases; nucleotides not matched to a gene: 6. CDR3 amino acids: CAWSQRQGDGYTF. The CDR3 DNA sequence: TGTGCCTGGAGTCAGAGACAGGGCGATGGCTACACCTTC.

The genes are TRBV7-9 and TRBJ1-1; 7 positions match TRBD1. V was pared by 5 bases and J by 5 bases, with 14 bases of the junction left unmatched. This CDR3 region has 16 residues. CDR1 SEHNR and CDR2 FQNEAQ come from the germline V gene (reference sequence). CDR3: CASSPWDPRGRTEAFF. DNA for the CDR3: TGTGCCAGCAGCCCTTGGGACCCCAGGGGGAGGACTGAAGCTTTCTTT. The variable domain in full, with the rest retrieved from reference TRBV7-9 and TRBJ1-1, is DTGVSQNPRHKITKRGQNVTFRCDPISEHNRLYWYRQTLGQGPEFLTYFQNEAQLEKSRLLSDRFSAERPKGSFSTLEIQRTEQGDSAMYLCASSPWDPRGRTEAFFGQGTRLTVV.

V is TRBV6-1 and J is TRBJ1-1; 8 nucleotides agree with TRBD1. The CDR3 is 14 residues long. Germline V gene lookup returns CDR1 MNHNS and CDR2 SASEGT. J lost 5 bases, V lost 7 bases, and 9 bases had no gene match. This CDR3 is CASKWTGIGTEAFF. CDR3 nucleotides: TGTGCCAGCAAATGGACAGGGATTGGGACTGAAGCTTTCTTT.

This clone occurred once. J is TRBJ1-1 and V is TRBV21-1; the table's D call of TRBD1 was not tested on the DNA. TRBV21-1 is reported as a pseudogene. The CDR3 loop spans 11 amino acids. CDR3 sequence reads: CASSRDIRILF. CDR3 in DNA: TGTGCCAGCAGCCGGGACATAAGGATCCTCTTT.